The rows below give T cell receptor beta chains drawn from one sample of a study of vaccination effects on CD4 cells after COVID-19. This table comes from immunoSEQ multiplex PCR, and its TCRdb copy is limited to in-frame clones, with some not included. The data contain 55,000 or so clones, more than 75% of them singletons. What these receptors recognize is not known. This specimen was CD4+ T cells from PBMCs cultured with HIV peptides, taken before COVID-19 vaccination. These receptors all stem from a human donor who had a prior SARS-CoV-2 infection. CDR3s include the opening cysteine and the closing phenylalanine or tryptophan. The D gene is left open where the match is weak. For some rows the clone size is stated as once, few or many, or as a class when expanded; others skip it.

V: TRBV11-3; J: TRBJ2-7; D: TRBD2; size: -; DNA: TGTGCCAGCAGCCCAGGACTAGCGGGGATCTACGAGCAGTACTTC; CDR3: CASSPGLAGIYEQYF
V: TRBV7-2; J: TRBJ2-1; D: TRBD2; size: -; DNA: TGTGCCAGCAGCTTACTAGCGGGGGGGTCCTACAATGAGCAGTTCTTC; CDR3: CASSLLAGGSYNEQFF
V: TRBV10-3; J: TRBJ2-5; D: -; size: -; DNA: TGTGCCATCAGTGAGTCAGGGGGTCTGGAGACCCAGTACTTC; CDR3: CAISESGGLETQYF
V: TRBV18; J: TRBJ1-1; D: -; size: -; DNA: TGTGCCAGCTCAGAGACTGTTGGGACTGAAGCTTTCTTT; CDR3: CASSETVGTEAFF
V: TRBV7-9; J: TRBJ2-1; D: TRBD2; size: -; DNA: TGTGCCAGCAGCGTATTAACGGGACTAGACTACAATGAGCAGTTCTTC; CDR3: CASSVLTGLDYNEQFF
V: TRBV6-5; J: TRBJ2-7; D: TRBD1; size: -; DNA: TGTGCCAGCCTCCGGGACAGCTACGAGCAGTACTTC; CDR3: CASLRDSYEQYF
V: TRBV4-1; J: TRBJ2-1; D: -; size: few; DNA: TGCGCCAGCAGCCAAGCGGGGGTGGGAGGTAATGAGCAGTTCTTC; CDR3: CASSQAGVGGNEQFF
V: TRBV7-3; J: TRBJ2-3; D: -; size: -; DNA: TGTGCCAGCAGCTTAATGGGCGGAACAGATACGCAGTATTTT; CDR3: CASSLMGGTDTQYF
V: TRBV5-4; J: TRBJ1-1; D: -; size: -; DNA: TGTGCCAGCAGCTTGTGGGGGGGATTTTCGGACACTGAAGCTTTCTTT; CDR3: CASSLWGGFSDTEAFF
V: TRBV6-5; J: TRBJ2-7; D: -; size: -; DNA: TGTGCCAGCAGTTTGACAGTGAACTACGAGCAGTACTTC; CDR3: CASSLTVNYEQYF
V: TRBV24-1; J: TRBJ2-5; D: TRBD1; size: -; DNA: TGTGCCACCAGTGCTACCGGGACAGCGGAAGAGACCCAGTACTTC; CDR3: CATSATGTAEETQYF
V: TRBV29-1; J: TRBJ2-5; D: -; size: few; DNA: TGCAGCGTTGAAAGGGGGGCCGGGGAGACCCAGTACTTC; CDR3: CSVERGAGETQYF
V: TRBV6-5; J: TRBJ2-7; D: -; size: -; DNA: TGTGCCAGCAGTTCCCATCTGGGGGTCAGGGCCTACGAGCAGTACTTC; CDR3: CASSSHLGVRAYEQYF
V: TRBV7-9; J: TRBJ2-6; D: TRBD2; size: -; DNA: TGTGCCAGCAGCCCAGCGGGGAGTGCTGGGGCCAACGTCCTGACTTTC; CDR3: CASSPAGSAGANVLTF
V: TRBV5-5; J: TRBJ2-7; D: -; size: once; DNA: TGTGCCAGCAGCCCCACTGGTGTGATCGGGTCCTACGAGCAGTACTTC; CDR3: CASSPTGVIGSYEQYF
V: TRBV5-6; J: TRBJ2-7; D: TRBD2; size: -; DNA: TGTGCCAGCAGCTTGTACCTAGCGGGAGGACCCTACGAGCAGTACTTC; CDR3: CASSLYLAGGPYEQYF
V: TRBV5-4; J: TRBJ2-7; D: TRBD2; size: -; DNA: TGTGCCAGCAGCAGGACTAGTAACCCCACCGACGAGCAGTACTTC; CDR3: CASSRTSNPTDEQYF
V: TRBV28; J: TRBJ2-2; D: TRBD2; size: -; DNA: TGTGCCAGCAGTTTTCTAGCGGGGGGTTCCGGGGAGCTGTTTTTT; CDR3: CASSFLAGGSGELFF
V: TRBV5-1; J: TRBJ2-1; D: -; size: -; DNA: TGCGCCAGCAGCCTGGGTTCACTTAAAGGGAATGAGCAGTTCTTC; CDR3: CASSLGSLKGNEQFF
V: TRBV9; J: TRBJ1-3; D: -; size: medium-sized; DNA: TGTGCCAGCAGCGTACAACAGGGTACTGGAAACACCATATATTTT; CDR3: CASSVQQGTGNTIYF
V: TRBV30; J: TRBJ1-4; D: -; size: -; DNA: TGTGCCTGGAATCTCAGGGGCGTTGAGGAAAAACTGTTTTTT; CDR3: CAWNLRGVEEKLFF
V: TRBV3-1/TRBV3-2; J: TRBJ1-5; D: TRBD1; size: few; DNA: TGTGCCAGCGGACAGGGGGGCAATCAGCCCCAGCATTTT; CDR3: CASGQGGNQPQHF
V: TRBV19; J: TRBJ2-5; D: -; size: -; DNA: TGTGCCAGTAGGGACTCCCTAGGGACCCAGTACTTC; CDR3: CASRDSLGTQYF
V: TRBV7-3; J: TRBJ1-1; D: -; size: -; DNA: TGTGCCAGCAGCCTTGGGCCGACAGAGATGACTGAAGCTTTCTTT; CDR3: CASSLGPTEMTEAFF
V: TRBV10-3; J: TRBJ2-7; D: -; size: -; DNA: TGTGCCATCAGTGACCACAGCTACGAGCAGTACTTC; CDR3: CAISDHSYEQYF
V: TRBV10-2; J: TRBJ1-3; D: -; size: few; DNA: TGCGCCAGCGGATGGGACTCTGGAAACACCATATATTTT; CDR3: CASGWDSGNTIYF
V: TRBV10-3; J: TRBJ1-2; D: -; size: -; DNA: TGTGCCATCAGTGGAACCGCAGGGAAGTATGGCTACACCTTC; CDR3: CAISGTAGKYGYTF
V: TRBV7-2; J: TRBJ2-7; D: -; size: -; DNA: TGTGCCAGCAGCCCACAGTCGACAAGCTACGAGCAGTACTTC; CDR3: CASSPQSTSYEQYF
V: TRBV9; J: TRBJ1-2; D: -; size: -; DNA: TGTGCCAGCAGCGTAGAGGCGTACGGGGGAAGTGGCTACACCTTC; CDR3: CASSVEAYGGSGYTF
V: TRBV4-1; J: TRBJ1-5; D: -; size: -; DNA: TGCGCCAGCAGCCAAGTTGCAGGGACCAATCAGCCCCAGCATTTT; CDR3: CASSQVAGTNQPQHF
V: TRBV7-2; J: TRBJ2-1; D: TRBD2; size: -; DNA: TGTGCCAGCAGCGTCCGAGCGGGGAATGAGCAGTTCTTC; CDR3: CASSVRAGNEQFF
V: TRBV28; J: TRBJ1-5; D: TRBD1; size: few; DNA: TGTGCCAGCAGTTCTCAAACAGGGGGCAATCAGCCCCAGCATTTT; CDR3: CASSSQTGGNQPQHF
V: TRBV5-1; J: TRBJ2-3; D: TRBD1; size: -; DNA: TGCGCCAGCAGGACAGGGGGCACGGATACGCAGTATTTT; CDR3: CASRTGGTDTQYF
V: TRBV4-1; J: TRBJ2-2; D: TRBD2; size: -; DNA: TGCGCCAGCAGCCCCTTAGCGGGAGTACGGACCGGGGAGCTGTTTTTT; CDR3: CASSPLAGVRTGELFF
V: TRBV7-9; J: TRBJ2-2; D: -; size: -; DNA: TGTGCCAGCAGCTTAGGGACTAACACCGGGGAGCTGTTTTTT; CDR3: CASSLGTNTGELFF
V: TRBV29-1; J: TRBJ2-3; D: -; size: -; DNA: TGCAGCGGAGATAGCGGAGGGGTAGATACGCAGTATTTT; CDR3: CSGDSGGVDTQYF
V: TRBV24-1; J: TRBJ2-2; D: -; size: few; DNA: TGTGCCACCAGTGCCGGTGTGGAGCTGTTTTTT; CDR3: CATSAGVELFF
V: TRBV5-6; J: TRBJ2-7; D: -; size: -; DNA: TGTGCCAGCAGCTCTCATTACGAGCAGTACTTC; CDR3: CASSSHYEQYF
V: TRBV27; J: TRBJ2-3; D: TRBD2; size: -; DNA: TGTGCCAGCAGTAATCTCGGGACTAGCGGGGGGGTAGATACGCAGTATTTT; CDR3: CASSNLGTSGGVDTQYF
V: TRBV18; J: TRBJ2-1; D: TRBD2; size: -; DNA: TGTGCCAGCTCACCCGGACTAGCGGGGGACAATGAGCAGTTCTTC; CDR3: CASSPGLAGDNEQFF
V: TRBV10-3; J: TRBJ2-3; D: TRBD2; size: -; DNA: TGTGCCATCAGTGAGCCAAGCGGGAGGGCGTCGGGCACAGATACGCAGTATTTT; CDR3: CAISEPSGRASGTDTQYF
V: TRBV11-3; J: TRBJ2-3; D: -; size: -; DNA: TGTGCCAGCAGCTTAGCCCAGTCCACAGATACGCAGTATTTT; CDR3: CASSLAQSTDTQYF
V: TRBV18; J: TRBJ2-2; D: -; size: few; DNA: TGTGCCAGCTCACCACGAGGTGGGGGGAACACCGGGGAGCTGTTTTTT; CDR3: CASSPRGGGNTGELFF
V: TRBV6-5; J: TRBJ1-4; D: TRBD1; size: -; DNA: TGTGCCAGCAGTTACACGGGGACAGAGTCAAAACTGTTTTTT; CDR3: CASSYTGTESKLFF
V: TRBV5-6; J: TRBJ2-3; D: TRBD1; size: few; DNA: TGTGCCAGCAGCTTGTCAGACCCCTTAAAGGGGGCGGATACGCAGTATTTT; CDR3: CASSLSDPLKGADTQYF
V: TRBV25-1; J: TRBJ2-1; D: -; size: -; DNA: TGTGCCAGCAGTGACACAGGGACTAACAATGAGCAGTTCTTC; CDR3: CASSDTGTNNEQFF
V: TRBV11-2; J: TRBJ1-2; D: TRBD1; size: -; DNA: TGTGCCAGCAGCTTACTGGGACAGGTGCCTAACTATGGCTACACCTTC; CDR3: CASSLLGQVPNYGYTF
V: TRBV7-8; J: TRBJ2-2; D: -; size: -; DNA: TGTGCCAGCGGATCCTATGACCCGACCGGGGAGCTGTTTTTT; CDR3: CASGSYDPTGELFF
V: TRBV10-3; J: TRBJ2-5; D: TRBD2; size: -; DNA: TGTGCCATCAGTGAGTCTGCGAATAGCGGGGGACAAGAGACCCAGTACTTC; CDR3: CAISESANSGGQETQYF
V: TRBV5-1; J: TRBJ1-5; D: -; size: -; DNA: TGCGCCAGCAGCTTGGGTAGTGGAGATCAGCCCCAGCATTTT; CDR3: CASSLGSGDQPQHF
V: TRBV2; J: TRBJ1-5; D: -; size: -; DNA: TGTGCCAGCAGTGAGGACACTTGGGCCAATCAGCCCCAGCATTTT; CDR3: CASSEDTWANQPQHF
V: TRBV7-8; J: TRBJ2-7; D: -; size: -; DNA: TGTGCCAGCAGCTCCCTTCCCCCCGGGGGGCAATACGAGCAGTACTTC; CDR3: CASSSLPPGGQYEQYF